These 29 T cell receptor beta chains originate from one sample sequenced in a study of Graves' ophthalmopathy and Graves' hyperthyroidism. The study amplified TCR beta CDR3 regions using RNA transcripts. Second-round multiplex PCR followed a first-round RT-PCR using HTBI primers. TCRdb redid the calling of the multiplex PCR reads with MiXCR, one entry per CDR3 protein. This sample has 300,000 to 400,000 distinct CDR3 sequences, with approximately 17% found just once. The sample consisted of peripheral blood. These receptors all come from an adult woman with stable Graves' hyperthyroidism.

This clonotype was counted at least ten times. This rearrangement joins TRBV4-2 to TRBJ2-4; the match to TRBD1 covers 9 bases. This CDR3 is built from 16 residues. V lost 0 bases to trimming and J lost 5 bases; unmatched junction nucleotides: 5. Germline CDR1 and CDR2: LGHNA and YNFKEQ. CDR3 coding DNA: TGTGCCAGCAGCCAAGACCTAAGGACAGGGGAAAACATTCAGTACTTC. Translating gives CASSQDLRTGENIQYF.

At least ten counts were recorded for this clonotype. J is TRBJ1-1 and V is TRBV19; D perhaps matches TRBD1 (6 bases). This CDR3 has 11 residues. The germline V and J ends were trimmed by 9 bases and 3 bases, with 8 bases remaining between them. CDR1 is LNHDA and CDR2 is SQIVND in the germline V gene (reference sequence). The CDR3 reads CASEGDTEAFF. The CDR3 bases are TGTGCCAGCGAGGGGGACACTGAAGCTTTCTTT.

This clonotype was recorded at least ten times. The V call is TRBV7-3, the J call TRBJ2-5; 10 nucleotides line up with TRBD2. Germline assignment: CDR1 SGHTA and CDR2 FQGTGA. Trimming cost V 5 bases and J 2 bases; bases outside gene matches: 5. The CDR3 is made up of 15 amino acids. Written as DNA, the CDR3 is TGTGCCAGCAGCGGGGGACTAGCGAGACAAGAGACCCAGTACTTC. Its translation: CASSGGLARQETQYF.

This clonotype was counted only a few times. The rearrangement uses TRBV27 and TRBJ2-3; perhaps TRBD2 as D (5 bases). The V end was cut by 6 bases, the J end by 1 base, with 11 bases between. The CDR3 spans 14 residues. The germline V gene encodes CDR1 MNHEY and CDR2 SMNVEV (reference sequence). In DNA form, the CDR3 reads TGTGCCAGCAGCCGCGGGTTCGGCACAGATACGCAGTATTTT. It is translated as CASSRGFGTDTQYF.

In this sample, this clonotype turned up many times. The CDR3 DNA reads TGTGCCAGCAGCCTGACTAGCGGGGGACCTCAAGAGACCCAGTACTTC. Residues: CASSLTSGGPQETQYF. The V gene is TRBV7-6, the J gene TRBJ2-5, with 12 bases matching TRBD2. The germline V gene encodes CDR1 SGHVS and CDR2 FNYEAQ. This CDR3 is 16 amino acids long. V trimming: 5 bases; J trimming: 2 bases; junction bases outside the gene matches: 6.

The CDR3 DNA reads TGCGCCAGCAGCCAAGCGGGGGATGGCTACACCTTC. Translating it yields CASSQAGDGYTF. The chain uses TRBV4-1 and TRBJ1-2, with D possibly being TRBD1 (5 bases). Trimming shortened V by 1 base and J by 6 bases, and 6 bases separated the two germline ends. Per the germline V gene, CDR1 is MGHRA and CDR2 is YSYEKL. The CDR3 spans 12 residues.

This clonotype was seen ten or more times. The chain employs TRBV12-3 or TRBV12-4 and TRBJ2-7, with D unresolved. The CDR3 has 11 residues. V shed 2 bases and J shed 4 bases, with 3 bases lying between them. CDR3 nucleotide sequence: TGTGCCAGCAGTTTATTTTACGAGCAGTACTTC. The encoded protein is CASSLFYEQYF.

This clonotype was detected only a few times. Here the CDR3 reads CAWSAGSDTQYF. CDR3 nucleotide sequence: TGTGCCTGGAGCGCAGGGTCAGATACGCAGTATTTT. The chain couples TRBV30 to TRBJ2-3; TRBD1 might be the D (5 bases). CDR3 length: 12 residues. V lost 3 bases to trimming and J lost 4 bases, with 8 bases between them. Germline V gene lookup returns CDR1 GTSNPN and CDR2 SVGIG (reference sequence). The full variable domain, its missing parts supplied by reference TRBV30 and TRBJ2-3, is SQTIHQWPATLVQPVGSPLSLECTVEGTSNPNLYWYRQAAGRGLQLLFYSVGIGQISSEVPQNLSASRPQDRQFILSSKKLLLSDSGFYLCAWSAGSDTQYFGPGTRLTVL.

This clonotype occurred many times. The chain carries TRBV7-9 and TRBJ2-4; D call uncertain. V lost 3 bases, J lost 3 bases, and 0 bases lay in between. The CDR3 has 11 amino acids. Germline CDR1 SEHNR, CDR2 FQNEAQ (reference sequence). CDR3 in DNA: TGTGCCAGCAGCTTCAAAAACATTCAGTACTTC. Protein product: CASSFKNIQYF.

The table lists this clonotype with many counts. V is TRBV6-5 and J is TRBJ2-7; D is undetermined. This CDR3 comprises 17 residues. From germline, CDR1 is MNHEY and CDR2 SVGAGI. The V gene lost 0 bases and the J gene lost 0 bases, with 15 bases spanning the gap. In nucleotides, the CDR3 is TGTGCCAGCAGTTACTCGATGCTCCGGAAAAGCTCCTACGAGCAGTACTTC. It is translated as CASSYSMLRKSSYEQYF.

This clonotype has ten or more counts. The chain carries TRBV20-1 and TRBJ2-4, with 7 bases matching TRBD1. This CDR3 spans 13 amino acids. J lost 14 bases, V lost 1 base, and 11 bases had no gene match. Looked up from germline, CDR1 is DFQATT and CDR2 is SNEGSKA (reference sequence). CDR3 in DNA: TGCAGTGCTAGAGGTGGACAGGTAGTGGTTAAGTACTTC. It specifies CSARGGQVVVKYF.

With respect to this clonotype: A much larger clone is a single base away; this may be a read error. The CDR3 loop reads CASSQTTGAGETQYF. The CDR3 DNA reads TGCGCCAGCAGCCAAACAACGGGGGCCGGGGAGACCCAGTACTTC. The chain is built from TRBV4-1 and TRBJ2-5; D is tentatively TRBD1 or TRBD2 (6 bases each). Germline V lookup: CDR1 MGHRA, CDR2 YSYEKL. Deletions cut 2 bases from V and 5 bases from J, with 15 bases between. The CDR3 consists of 15 residues.

Details on this clonotype: A much larger clone is a single base away; this may be a read error. V gene TRBV20-1 combines with J gene TRBJ1-1, with a possible D match to TRBD1 (6 bases). V was shortened by 6 bases and J by 1 base, with 12 bases between the two germline ends. The CDR3 consists of 13 residues. Germline values: CDR1 DFQATT, CDR2 SNEGSKA (reference sequence). CDR3 sequence: CSALGDTNTEAFF. The CDR3 DNA is TGCAGTGCCCTAGGGGACACGAACACTGAAGCTTTCTTT.

This clonotype was picked up a small number of times. A read error may account for a junction end that differs from germline. The rearrangement links TRBV20-1 to TRBJ2-4, with TRBD1 as a possible D gene (6 bases). The CDR3 has 13 residues. The V gene's germline CDR1 is DFQATT and CDR2 SNEGSKA (reference sequence). The CDR3 DNA sequence: TGCAGTGCTAGCCCAGGGGCTAAAAACATTAAGTACTTC. It encodes CSASPGAKNIKYF.

The V call is TRBV28, the J call TRBJ1-2, with D uncertain. The length of the CDR3 is 12 residues. Trimming cost V 10 bases and J 4 bases, with 13 bases left between them. The germline V gene has CDR1 MDHEN and CDR2 SYDVKM. CDR3 amino acids: CATVGGSYGYTF. CDR3 sequence (DNA): TGTGCCACCGTCGGTGGTAGCTATGGCTACACCTTC.

This clonotype was recorded many times. The J gene is TRBJ1-3, the V gene TRBV9, with 9 bases that match TRBD1. Losses at the gene ends were 3 bases for V and 4 bases for J; bases not matched to a gene: 5. The CDR3 length is 15 residues. Germline loops: CDR1 SGDLS, CDR2 YYNGEE. Written as DNA, the CDR3 is TGTGCCAGCAGCGCAGGAGGGACAGGGGGAAACACCATATATTTT. Translated, it gives CASSAGGTGGNTIYF.

This clonotype was recorded a few times. J is TRBJ2-6 and V is TRBV29-1; 7 bases are shared with TRBD2. V was pared by 1 base and J by 2 bases, with 5 bases of the junction left unmatched. The CDR3 is 16 amino acids. Germline V gene data show CDR1 as SQVTM and CDR2 as ANQGSEA. CDR3 region: CSVEGGEGPGANVLTF. CDR3 DNA: TGCAGCGTTGAAGGGGGGGAGGGCCCTGGGGCCAACGTCCTGACTTTC.

This clonotype was seen repeatedly, ten times or more. The V and J genes are TRBV2 and TRBJ2-2; TRBD2 might be the D (5 bases). The germline CDR1 and CDR2 sequences are SNHLY and FYNNEI. Trimming removed 3 bases from V and 7 bases from J, with 9 bases in between. This CDR3 has 13 amino acids. This chain's CDR3 is CASSEIEGGELFF. CDR3 coding DNA: TGTGCCAGCAGTGAGATCGAGGGCGGGGAGCTGTTTTTT.

This clonotype was found a few times. The V gene is TRBV9, the J gene TRBJ1-3; no clear D. Trimming removed 3 bases at V and 0 bases at J, with 10 bases between. CDR3 size: 15 residues. The germline CDR1 and CDR2 sequences are SGDLS and YYNGEE. The CDR3 loop reads CASSATPTSGNTIYF. The CDR3, as DNA: TGTGCCAGCAGCGCCACACCTACCTCTGGAAACACCATATATTTT.

The chain is built from TRBV5-1 and TRBJ2-6; D possibly uses TRBD1 or TRBD2 (5 bases each). The length of the CDR3 is 19 residues. The V end was cut by 4 bases, the J end by 4 bases, with 24 bases between. In germline, CDR1 is SGHRS, CDR2 YFSETQ. CDR3 sequence: CASSPEWGSRESGANVLTF. In DNA form, the CDR3 reads TGCGCCAGCAGCCCAGAGTGGGGGAGTCGTGAATCCGGGGCCAACGTCCTGACTTTC.

There are many counts of this clonotype. The gene calls are TRBV5-1 and TRBJ1-1; D gene uncertain. Germline V gene sequence: CDR1 SGHRS, CDR2 YFSETQ. Trimming stripped 0 bases from V and 6 bases from J, with 6 bases between. This CDR3 has 12 amino acids. The CDR3: CASSLDGPEAFF. In nucleotides, the CDR3 is TGCGCCAGCAGCTTGGATGGTCCTGAAGCTTTCTTT. Full variable domain (missing parts from reference TRBV5-1 and TRBJ1-1): KAGVTQTPRYLIKTRGQQVTLSCSPISGHRSVSWYQQTPGQGLQFLFEYFSETQRNKGNFPGRFSGRQFSNSRSEMNVSTLELGDSALYLCASSLDGPEAFFGQGTRLTVV.

The chain joins TRBV10-3 to TRBJ2-2, with D perhaps matching TRBD1 (6 bases). The V gene lost 10 bases and the J gene lost 4 bases, with 19 bases spanning the gap. The CDR3 contains 15 residues. CDR1 and CDR2 from the germline V gene are ENHRY and SYGVKD. The CDR3 DNA reads as TGTGCCACTACTCCAATGACAGGTGTCACCGGGGAGCTGTTTTTT. Translating gives CATTPMTGVTGELFF.

This clonotype occurred many times. The chain recombines TRBV7-2 with TRBJ1-2, with 9 bases identical to TRBD1. The trim removed 5 bases at V and 4 bases at J, leaving 8 bases unmatched. This CDR3 has 15 residues. CDR1 and CDR2 from the germline V gene are SGHTA and FQGNSA. CDR3 protein: CASSNRDRVLYGYTF. Written as DNA, the CDR3 is TGTGCCAGCAGCAACCGGGACAGGGTCCTCTATGGCTACACCTTC.

This clonotype was seen ten or more times. This chain uses TRBV20-1 with TRBJ2-2; D might be TRBD1 or TRBD2, each matching 5 bases. V lost 1 base to trimming and J lost 7 bases, with 10 bases between them. The CDR3 sequence is 13 residues long. From germline, CDR1 is DFQATT and CDR2 SNEGSKA (reference sequence). The chain's CDR3 is CSARAGGSGELFF. CDR3 DNA: TGCAGTGCTAGAGCTGGGGGAAGCGGGGAGCTGTTTTTT.

This clonotype was seen at least ten times. The chain couples TRBV6-1 to TRBJ2-2; no reliable D call. The CDR3 is made up of 13 amino acids. Germline-derived CDR1 and CDR2 are MNHNS and SASEGT. Trimming removed 6 bases from V and 1 base from J, with 6 bases in between. The CDR3 DNA follows: TGTGCCAGCAGAGAGCAGAACACCGGGGAGCTGTTTTTT. It specifies CASREQNTGELFF.

This clonotype was recorded at least ten times. The V gene is TRBV27, the J gene TRBJ2-7, with 8 bases lining up with TRBD2. V lost 7 bases to trimming and J lost 7 bases; unmatched junction nucleotides: 9. The CDR3 loop spans 13 amino acids. CDR1 is MNHEY, CDR2 SMNVEV, per germline (reference sequence). This CDR3 is CASNTGGPGEQYF. The CDR3 DNA is TGTGCCAGCAACACGGGAGGGCCGGGGGAGCAGTACTTC.

This clonotype came up once. CDR3 sequence: CSANPGQGYGYTF. CDR3 DNA sequence: TGCAGTGCTAACCCGGGACAGGGCTATGGCTACACCTTC. The chain combines TRBV20-1 with TRBJ1-2; the match to TRBD1 covers 9 bases. This CDR3 has 13 residues. Looked up from germline, CDR1 is DFQATT and CDR2 is SNEGSKA (reference sequence). After removal of 4 bases from V and 4 bases from J, the junction contained 4 bases not matched to a gene.

In its sample, this clonotype was seen once. The rearrangement links TRBV30 to TRBJ2-7, with unresolved D. CDR1 GTSNPN and CDR2 SVGIG come from the germline V gene (reference sequence). The germline V and J ends were trimmed by 1 base and 2 bases, with 12 bases remaining between them. CDR3 length: 14 amino acids. Written as DNA, the CDR3 is TGTGCCTGGAGTGAAACGGGTATTCCCTACGAGCAGTACTTC. Amino acids: CAWSETGIPYEQYF.

This clonotype was detected many times. The rearrangement joins TRBV12-3 or TRBV12-4 to TRBJ1-1, with 7 bases fitting TRBD1. Trimming took 5 bases from V and 11 from J; bases not matched to a gene: 8. The CDR3 runs 12 residues. The CDR3 spells CASSPLKTGAFF. For the CDR3, the DNA is TGTGCCAGCAGTCCCCTGAAGACAGGGGCTTTCTTT.